In its sample, the clone carrying this T cell receptor (beta chain) was seen a few times. The target antigen is unknown. This table comes from immunoSEQ multiplex PCR, and its TCRdb copy is limited to in-frame clones, with some not included. The data contain over 20,000 clones, around 70% of them seen just once; the ten biggest clones take up about 11%. CDR3 size: 17 residues. Trimming stripped 2 bases from V and 0 bases from J, with 14 bases between. CDR1 is MNHEY, CDR2 SMNVEV, per germline (reference sequence). Using viral peptide pools, the ViraFEST assay grew out antigen-specific CD4+ T cells prior to sequencing. Scientists isolated CD4+ T cells after an approximately 10-day culture period ended. Nucleocapsid antibody tests were negative, and the vaccine recipients had no prior SARS-CoV-2 infection. After 1.5 million to 2 million PBMC were placed in each well, they were cultured with approximately 10 IU/ml IL-2 and about 10 ug/ml peptides. Days 3 and 7 saw half the medium replaced with IL-2 medium.

The sample comes from a study of vaccination effects on CD4 cells after COVID-19. This clonotype originated in a human donor who received a COVID-19 vaccine. This chain uses TRBV27 with TRBJ1-3; D ambiguous. The sample was CD4+ T cells from PBMCs cultured with HCoV-229E spike peptides, taken before COVID-19 vaccination. CDR3 residues: CASSLRPGTHSGNTIYF. For the CDR3, the DNA is TGTGCCAGCAGTTTACGACCGGGTACGCACTCTGGAAACACCATATATTTT.